This TCR beta chain was observed in a study of T-cell reconstitution after alpha-beta-depleted transplantation in children. Overall study findings and caveats: Surviving recipient T cells and intrathymic progenitors accounted for some patients' high TCRbeta diversity at day 60. Several hundred expanded graft clones reportedly were the source of alpha-beta T cells about two months after transplant. T-cell counts and diversity at one year post-transplant came mainly from newly produced T cells.

Unique molecular identifiers were used to barcode this TCRbeta library. One entry per CDR3 protein, called by TCRdb with MiXCR from the PCR reads. This sample carries 300,000 to 350,000 distinct CDR3 sequences, approximately 23% of them seen once, and the ten largest clones take around 9.9%. This clonotype was picked up many times. Antigen: not known. The material sequenced was PBMCs, mostly from graft donor cells, taken 180 days after TCRalphabeta/CD19-depleted stem cell transplant. The TCR comes from a male patient between 5 and 17 years old who had a stem cell transplant for acute lymphoblastic leukemia, so the T cells may come from the graft donor.

The CDR3 coding sequence is TGTGCCAGCAGCTTAGGGACAGGCTATGGCTACACCTTC. Translation gives CASSLGTGYGYTF. This chain links TRBV7-6 with TRBJ1-2, with 7 bases that match TRBD1. This CDR3 has 13 amino acids. J was trimmed by 4 bases and V by 1 base; bases with no gene match: 0. Germline V gene lookup returns CDR1 SGHVS and CDR2 FNYEAQ.